This entry lists 19 T cell receptor beta chains sequenced from one sample in a study of long-term antiretroviral therapy in people with HIV. Sequencing relied on immunoSEQ assay v3.0, run at survey level. The protocol was immunoSEQ multiplex PCR, while the TCRdb copy is restricted to in-frame clones and leaves out a portion. The sample has tens of thousands of clones; over 80% are singletons. The sequences come from unsorted PBMCs, collected 1.5 years after starting antiretroviral therapy. The source is a man between 18 and 35 years old with HIV.

The V and J genes are TRBV28 and TRBJ2-1, with D unclear. Trimming removed 1 base at V and 0 bases at J, with 7 bases between. Germline lookup yields CDR1 MDHEN and CDR2 SYDVKM. This CDR3 comprises 15 residues. The CDR3 here is CASSLSESSYNEQFF. As DNA, the CDR3 is TGTGCCAGCAGTTTATCCGAGAGCTCCTACAATGAGCAGTTCTTC.

V usage is TRBV2 and J usage is TRBJ1-4; tentative D call: TRBD1 (6 bases). The germline CDR1 and CDR2 sequences are SNHLY and FYNNEI. Trimming took off 6 bases at V and 1 base at J, with 18 bases between the two ends. The CDR3 has 17 residues. The CDR3 sequence is CASSYSQNRETNEKLFF. The CDR3 DNA follows: TGTGCCAGCAGCTATAGCCAAAACAGGGAAACTAATGAAAAACTGTTTTTT.

This clone appeared a few times. V gene TRBV5-4 combines with J gene TRBJ2-7; no definite D call. The germline V gene has CDR1 SGHNT and CDR2 YYREEE (reference sequence). The CDR3 loop spans 12 amino acids. The ends were cut back, 2 bases at V and 7 bases at J, with 10 bases in the middle. The CDR3 DNA reads TGTGCCAGCAGCTTTGGCGGCAGGGAGCAGTACTTC. Its translation is CASSFGGREQYF. The entire variable domain, with the rest obtained from reference TRBV5-4 and TRBJ2-7, is as follows: ETGVTQSPTHLIKTRGQQVTLRCSSQSGHNTVSWYQQALGQGPQFIFQYYREEENGRGNFPPRFSGLQFPNYSSELNVNALELDDSALYLCASSFGGREQYFGPGTRLTVT.

CDR3 sequence: CASQRGGSTEAFF. CDR3 DNA sequence: TGTGCCAGCCAGAGGGGTGGAAGCACTGAAGCTTTCTTT. V and J are TRBV4-2 and TRBJ1-1; tentatively, D is TRBD1 (5 bases). CDR1 LGHNA and CDR2 YNFKEQ come from the germline V gene. The CDR3 sequence is 13 residues long. Deletions cut 8 bases from V and 4 bases from J, with 14 bases between.

This chain uses TRBV10-1 with TRBJ2-1, with TRBD2 matching 9 bases. The CDR3 is 16 amino acids. V lost 0 bases to trimming and J lost 6 bases; unmatched junction nucleotides: 6. Germline values: CDR1 WNHNN, CDR2 SYGVQD (reference sequence). The CDR3 coding sequence is TGCGCCAGCAGTGAGTCGAGGCGGGAGGGCCGCAATGAGCAGTTCTTC. Its protein product is CASSESRREGRNEQFF.

This chain uses TRBV5-8 with TRBJ1-5; perhaps TRBD1 as D (6 bases). Germline V CDR1 and CDR2: SGHTS, YDEGEE. CDR3 size: 16 residues. V was trimmed by 4 bases and J by 4 bases, leaving 18 bases between them. CDR3 residues: CASSPGQTIANQPQHF. The CDR3 bases are TGTGCCAGCAGCCCAGGACAGACGATCGCGAATCAGCCCCAGCATTTT.

The chain is built from TRBV6-5 and TRBJ2-7; D is possibly TRBD1 (5 bases). The CDR3 is 14 residues long. V shed 4 bases and J shed 4 bases, with 14 bases lying between them. The V gene's germline CDR1 is MNHEY and CDR2 SVGAGI. CDR3 protein: CASSSRTFGYEQYF. In DNA, the CDR3 is TGTGCCAGCAGTTCCCGGACATTTGGTTACGAGCAGTACTTC.

V is TRBV5-8 and J is TRBJ1-1, with D uncertain. Germline assignment: CDR1 SGHTS and CDR2 YDEGEE. CDR3 length: 13 amino acids. V shed 1 base and J shed 6 bases, with 10 bases lying between them. CDR3 DNA: TGTGCCAGCAGCTTGACACCTACATCTGAAGCTTTCTTT. Protein product: CASSLTPTSEAFF.

The chain carries TRBV6-6 and TRBJ2-7; D gene ambiguous. The CDR3 consists of 12 residues. V lost 5 bases, J lost 7 bases, and 12 bases lay in between. Looked up from germline, CDR1 is MNHNY and CDR2 is SVGAGI (reference sequence). The CDR3 loop is CASSLQAREQYF. The CDR3 region has the DNA TGTGCCAGCAGTCTCCAGGCGCGGGAGCAGTACTTC.

CDR3: CASSLLPGADSNQPQHF. CDR3 nucleotide sequence: TGTGCCAGCAGTTTATTGCCAGGGGCGGATAGCAATCAGCCCCAGCATTTT. The J gene is TRBJ1-5, the V gene TRBV28; maybe TRBD1 (6 bases). Germline loops: CDR1 MDHEN, CDR2 SYDVKM. Between the trimmed V and J ends, which lost 1 base and 0 bases, there was a span of 13 bases. CDR3 size: 17 residues.

The chain uses TRBV19 and TRBJ2-7; 7 nucleotides line up with TRBD1. This CDR3 is 15 amino acids long. V lost 1 base and J lost 4; bases outside the gene matches: 7. CDR1 and CDR2 (germline): LNHDA, SQIVND (reference sequence). This CDR3 reads CASSIGPDRSYEQYF. The CDR3 bases are TGTGCCAGTAGTATAGGCCCGGACAGGTCATACGAGCAGTACTTC.

The chain couples TRBV10-3 to TRBJ2-7; D could derive from TRBD1 or TRBD2 (5 bases each). This CDR3 contains 14 residues. With 1 base removed from V and 3 bases from J, the gap between germline ends came to 10 bases. Looked up from germline, CDR1 is ENHRY and CDR2 is SYGVKD. Written as DNA, the CDR3 is TGTGCCATCAGTGAGTGGGGACCGGTCTACGAGCAGTACTTC. It encodes CAISEWGPVYEQYF.

V usage is TRBV30 and J usage is TRBJ2-1, with a tentative D call TRBD2 (6 bases). Germline loops: CDR1 GTSNPN, CDR2 SVGIG (reference sequence). Trimming pared 4 bases from V and 0 bases from J, leaving 10 bases between. The CDR3 totals 14 residues. The CDR3: CAWNWGGSYNEQFF. The CDR3 region has the DNA TGTGCCTGGAATTGGGGAGGCTCCTACAATGAGCAGTTCTTC.

The count of this clone is one. The chain recombines TRBV28 with TRBJ2-3; tentatively, D is TRBD1 or TRBD2 (5 bases each). V lost 3 bases and J 6 bases, leaving 10 bases between the germline ends. The CDR3 sequence is 13 residues long. The germline gives CDR1 MDHEN, CDR2 SYDVKM. Here the CDR3 reads CASSFRGPDTQYF. The CDR3 bases are TGTGCCAGCAGTTTCCGGGGCCCGGATACGCAGTATTTT.

This chain joins TRBV18 and TRBJ2-5, with unresolved D. The CDR3 is made up of 13 amino acids. The V and J ends lost 0 bases and 5 bases respectively, with 7 bases between them. Germline assignment: CDR1 KGHSH and CDR2 LQKENI. The CDR3 protein is CASSPPASETQYF. CDR3 DNA sequence: TGTGCCAGCTCACCACCGGCCTCGGAGACCCAGTACTTC.

CDR3 nucleotides: TGCAGCGTTGGGCAGACTGGCTACGAGCAGTACTTC. This gives the protein CSVGQTGYEQYF. V usage is TRBV29-1 and J usage is TRBJ2-7; D gene unclear. With 4 bases removed from V and 3 bases from J, the gap between germline ends came to 10 bases. Germline values: CDR1 SQVTM, CDR2 ANQGSEA. The CDR3 covers 12 residues.

The J gene is TRBJ2-7, the V gene TRBV5-4, with 11 bases identical to TRBD2. V was clipped by 6 bases and J by 2 bases; unmatched bases: 1. From germline, CDR1 is SGHNT and CDR2 YYREEE (reference sequence). The CDR3 extends over 13 amino acids. The CDR3 DNA reads as TGTGCCAGCAAGACTAGCGGGGCCTACGAGCAGTACTTC. Translating gives CASKTSGAYEQYF.

CDR3 DNA: TGCGCCAGCAGCTTGGAACCCGCGAACACCGGGGAGCTGTTTTTT. Protein sequence: CASSLEPANTGELFF. The J gene is TRBJ2-2, the V gene TRBV5-1; D gene uncertain. There are 15 residues in the CDR3. Trimming removed 0 bases from V and 0 bases from J, with 6 bases in between. CDR1 is SGHRS, CDR2 YFSETQ, per germline.

The V and J genes are TRBV9 and TRBJ2-7; the match to TRBD2 covers 14 bases. Germline values: CDR1 SGDLS, CDR2 YYNGEE. The CDR3 contains 15 residues. The trim removed 3 bases at V and 6 bases at J, leaving 5 bases unmatched. The DNA of the CDR3 is TGTGCCAGCAGCGCACGGGGACTAGCGGGAGTCGAGCAGTACTTC. The encoded protein is CASSARGLAGVEQYF.